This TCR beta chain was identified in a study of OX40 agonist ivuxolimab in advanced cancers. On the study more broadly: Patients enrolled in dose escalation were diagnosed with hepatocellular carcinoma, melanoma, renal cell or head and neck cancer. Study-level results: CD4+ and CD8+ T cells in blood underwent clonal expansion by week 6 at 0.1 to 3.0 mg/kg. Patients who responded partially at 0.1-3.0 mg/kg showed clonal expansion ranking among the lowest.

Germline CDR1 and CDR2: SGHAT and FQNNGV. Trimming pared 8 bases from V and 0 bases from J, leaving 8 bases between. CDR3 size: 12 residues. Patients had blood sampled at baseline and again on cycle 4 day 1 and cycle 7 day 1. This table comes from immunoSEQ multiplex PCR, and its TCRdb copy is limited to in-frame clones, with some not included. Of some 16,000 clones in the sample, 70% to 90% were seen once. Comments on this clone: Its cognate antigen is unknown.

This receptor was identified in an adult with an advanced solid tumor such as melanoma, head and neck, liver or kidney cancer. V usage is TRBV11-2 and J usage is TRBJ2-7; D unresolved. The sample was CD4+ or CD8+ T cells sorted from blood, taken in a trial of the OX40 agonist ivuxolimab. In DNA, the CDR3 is TGTGCCAGCGGAAAAAGCTCCTACGAGCAGTACTTC. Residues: CASGKSSYEQYF.